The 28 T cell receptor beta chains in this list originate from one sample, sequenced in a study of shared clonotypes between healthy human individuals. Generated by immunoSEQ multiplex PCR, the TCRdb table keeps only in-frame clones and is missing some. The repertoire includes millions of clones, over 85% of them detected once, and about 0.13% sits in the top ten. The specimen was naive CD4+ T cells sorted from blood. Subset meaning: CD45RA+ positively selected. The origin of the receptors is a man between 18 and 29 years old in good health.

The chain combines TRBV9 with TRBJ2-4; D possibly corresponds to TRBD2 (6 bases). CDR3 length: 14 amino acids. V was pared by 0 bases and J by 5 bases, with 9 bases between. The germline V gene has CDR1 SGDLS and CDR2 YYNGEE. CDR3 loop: CASSVGGIENIQYF. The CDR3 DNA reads TGTGCCAGCAGCGTAGGCGGGATTGAAAACATTCAGTACTTC.

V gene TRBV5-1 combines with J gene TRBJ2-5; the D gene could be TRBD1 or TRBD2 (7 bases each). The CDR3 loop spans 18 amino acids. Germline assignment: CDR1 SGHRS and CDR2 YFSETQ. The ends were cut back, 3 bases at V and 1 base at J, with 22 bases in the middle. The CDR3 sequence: CASSWEGQLLRSQETQYF. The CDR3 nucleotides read TGCGCCAGCAGCTGGGAGGGACAGCTCCTTCGGTCCCAAGAGACCCAGTACTTC.

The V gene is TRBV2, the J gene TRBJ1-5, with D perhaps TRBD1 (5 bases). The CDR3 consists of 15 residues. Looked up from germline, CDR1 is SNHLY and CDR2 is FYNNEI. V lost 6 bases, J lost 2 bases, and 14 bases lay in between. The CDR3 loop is CASRREGVGNQPQHF. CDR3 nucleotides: TGTGCCAGCAGACGTGAAGGGGTGGGCAATCAGCCCCAGCATTTT.

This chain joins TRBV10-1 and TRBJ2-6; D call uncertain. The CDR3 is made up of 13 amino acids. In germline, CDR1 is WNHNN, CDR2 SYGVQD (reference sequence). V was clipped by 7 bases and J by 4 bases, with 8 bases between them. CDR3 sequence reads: CASIMSGANVLTF. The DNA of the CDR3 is TGCGCCAGCATTATGTCCGGGGCCAACGTCCTGACTTTC.

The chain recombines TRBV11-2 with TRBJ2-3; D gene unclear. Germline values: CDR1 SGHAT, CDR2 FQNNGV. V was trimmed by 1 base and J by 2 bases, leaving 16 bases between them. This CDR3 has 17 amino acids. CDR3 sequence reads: CASSLGRPRAFTDTQYF. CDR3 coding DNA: TGTGCCAGCAGCTTAGGGCGGCCAAGGGCCTTCACAGATACGCAGTATTTT.

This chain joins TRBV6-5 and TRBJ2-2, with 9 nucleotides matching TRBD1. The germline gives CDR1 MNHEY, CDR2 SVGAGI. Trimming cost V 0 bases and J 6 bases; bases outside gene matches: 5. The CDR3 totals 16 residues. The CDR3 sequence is CASSYSGTGRSGELFF. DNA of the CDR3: TGTGCCAGCAGTTACTCAGGGACAGGGAGATCCGGGGAGCTGTTTTTT.

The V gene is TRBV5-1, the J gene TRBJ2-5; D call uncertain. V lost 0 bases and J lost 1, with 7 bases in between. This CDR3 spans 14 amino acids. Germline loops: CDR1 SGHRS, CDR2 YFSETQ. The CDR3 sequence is CASSLGFIQETQYF. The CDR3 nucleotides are TGCGCCAGCAGCTTGGGGTTCATCCAAGAGACCCAGTACTTC.

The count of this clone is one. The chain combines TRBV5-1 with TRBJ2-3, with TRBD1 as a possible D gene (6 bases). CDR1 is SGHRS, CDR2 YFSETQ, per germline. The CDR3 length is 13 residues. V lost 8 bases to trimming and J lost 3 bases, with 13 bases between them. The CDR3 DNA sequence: TGCGCCAGTAACAGGGCCGGTACAGATACGCAGTATTTT. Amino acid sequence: CASNRAGTDTQYF.

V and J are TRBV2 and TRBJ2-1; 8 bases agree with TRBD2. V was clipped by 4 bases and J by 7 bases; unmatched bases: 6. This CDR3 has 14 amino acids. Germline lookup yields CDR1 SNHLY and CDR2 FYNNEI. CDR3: CASSGGGLVNEQFF. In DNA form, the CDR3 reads TGTGCCAGCAGTGGGGGGGGACTAGTTAATGAGCAGTTCTTC.

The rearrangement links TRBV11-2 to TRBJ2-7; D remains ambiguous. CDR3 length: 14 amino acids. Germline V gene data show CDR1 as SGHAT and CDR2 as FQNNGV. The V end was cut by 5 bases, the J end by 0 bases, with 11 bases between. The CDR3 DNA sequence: TGTGCCAGCAGCCCTGCCGGCCTCTCCTACGAGCAGTACTTC. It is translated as CASSPAGLSYEQYF.

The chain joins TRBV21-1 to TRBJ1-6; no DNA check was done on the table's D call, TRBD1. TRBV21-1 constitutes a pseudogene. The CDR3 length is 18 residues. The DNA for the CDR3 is TGTGCCAGCAGCTCCGGACAGGGCTTCCCCTCCTATAATTCACCCCTCCACTTT. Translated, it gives CASSSGQGFPSYNSPLHF.

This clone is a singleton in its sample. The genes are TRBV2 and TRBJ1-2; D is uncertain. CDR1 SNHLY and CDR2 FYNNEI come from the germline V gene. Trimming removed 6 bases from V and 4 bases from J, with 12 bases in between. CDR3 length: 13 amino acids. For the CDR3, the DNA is TGTGCCAGCAGGACCACCTCTAGCTATGGCTACACCTTC. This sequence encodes CASRTTSSYGYTF.

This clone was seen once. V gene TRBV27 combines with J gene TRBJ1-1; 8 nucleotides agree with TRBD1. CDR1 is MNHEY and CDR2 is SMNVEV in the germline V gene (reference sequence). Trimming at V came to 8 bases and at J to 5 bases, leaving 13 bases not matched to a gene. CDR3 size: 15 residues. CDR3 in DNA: TGTGCCAGCGGTCGGGGACAGGTTCGCGGAACTGAAGCTTTCTTT. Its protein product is CASGRGQVRGTEAFF.

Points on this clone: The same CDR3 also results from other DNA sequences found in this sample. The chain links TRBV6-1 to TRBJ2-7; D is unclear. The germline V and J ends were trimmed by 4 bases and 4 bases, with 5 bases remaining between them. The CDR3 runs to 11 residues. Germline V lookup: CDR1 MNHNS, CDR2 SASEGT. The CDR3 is CASSGGYEQYF. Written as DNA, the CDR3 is TGTGCCAGCAGTGGGGGTTACGAGCAGTACTTC.

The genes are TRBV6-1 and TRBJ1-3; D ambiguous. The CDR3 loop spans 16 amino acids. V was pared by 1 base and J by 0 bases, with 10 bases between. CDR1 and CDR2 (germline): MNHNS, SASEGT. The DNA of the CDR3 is TGTGCCAGCAGTGAAGTCGATAGTTTCTCTGGAAACACCATATATTTT. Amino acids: CASSEVDSFSGNTIYF.

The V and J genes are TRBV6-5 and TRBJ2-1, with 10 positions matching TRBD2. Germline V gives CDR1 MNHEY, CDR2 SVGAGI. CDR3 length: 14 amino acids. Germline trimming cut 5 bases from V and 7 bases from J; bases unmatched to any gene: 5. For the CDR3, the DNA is TGTGCCAGCAGTCGCGGGACTAGCGAAAATGAGCAGTTCTTC. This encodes CASSRGTSENEQFF.

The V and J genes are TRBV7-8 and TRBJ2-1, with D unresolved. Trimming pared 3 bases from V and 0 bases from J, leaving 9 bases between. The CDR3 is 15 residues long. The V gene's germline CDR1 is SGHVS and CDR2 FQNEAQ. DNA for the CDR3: TGTGCCAGCAGCTTCGACTCTTTCTCCTACAATGAGCAGTTCTTC. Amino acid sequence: CASSFDSFSYNEQFF. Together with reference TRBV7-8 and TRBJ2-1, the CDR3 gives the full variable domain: GAGVSQSPRYKVAKRGQDVALRCDPISGHVSLFWYQQALGQGPEFLTYFQNEAQLDKSGLPSDRFFAERPEGSVSTLKIQRTQQEDSAVYLCASSFDSFSYNEQFFGPGTRLTVL.

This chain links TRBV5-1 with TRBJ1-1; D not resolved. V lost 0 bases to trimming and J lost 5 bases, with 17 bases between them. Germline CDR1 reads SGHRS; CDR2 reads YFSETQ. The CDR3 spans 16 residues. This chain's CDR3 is CASSLVFGSAGTEAFF. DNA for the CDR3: TGCGCCAGCAGCTTGGTGTTCGGATCCGCGGGGACTGAAGCTTTCTTT.

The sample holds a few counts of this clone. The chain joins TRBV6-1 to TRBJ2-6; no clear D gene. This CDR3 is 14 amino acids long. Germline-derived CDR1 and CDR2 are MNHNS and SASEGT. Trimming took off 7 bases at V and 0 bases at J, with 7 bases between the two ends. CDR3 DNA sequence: TGTGCCAGCACTGAGAGCTCTGGGGCCAACGTCCTGACTTTC. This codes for CASTESSGANVLTF.

The CDR3 sequence is CASSSRAAQGKLFF. The CDR3 DNA reads TGTGCCAGCAGTTCCCGAGCGGCCCAGGGAAAACTGTTTTTT. V is TRBV6-5 and J is TRBJ1-4, with D maybe TRBD1 (5 bases). The germline CDR1 and CDR2 sequences are MNHEY and SVGAGI. The V gene lost 4 bases and the J gene lost 10 bases, with 16 bases spanning the gap. The CDR3 has 14 residues.

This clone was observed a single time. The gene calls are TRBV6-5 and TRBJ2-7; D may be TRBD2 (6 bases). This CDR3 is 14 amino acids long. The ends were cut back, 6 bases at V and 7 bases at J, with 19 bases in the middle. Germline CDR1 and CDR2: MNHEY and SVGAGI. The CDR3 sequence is CASSPAGPGGEQYF. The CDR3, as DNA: TGTGCCAGCAGCCCCGCGGGGCCCGGGGGTGAGCAGTACTTC.

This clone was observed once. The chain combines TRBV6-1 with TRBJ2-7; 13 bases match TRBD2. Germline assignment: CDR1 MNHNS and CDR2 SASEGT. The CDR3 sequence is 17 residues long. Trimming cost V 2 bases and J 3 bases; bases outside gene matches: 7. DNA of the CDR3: TGTGCCAGCAGTGAAACTAGCGGGGGGGCCTTGGGCTACGAGCAGTACTTC. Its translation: CASSETSGGALGYEQYF.

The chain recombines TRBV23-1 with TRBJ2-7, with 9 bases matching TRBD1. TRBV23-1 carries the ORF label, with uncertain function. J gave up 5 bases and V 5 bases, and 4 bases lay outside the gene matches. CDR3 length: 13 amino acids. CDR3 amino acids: CASSDGTGNEQYF. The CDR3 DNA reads TGCGCCAGCAGTGATGGGACAGGGAACGAGCAGTACTTC.

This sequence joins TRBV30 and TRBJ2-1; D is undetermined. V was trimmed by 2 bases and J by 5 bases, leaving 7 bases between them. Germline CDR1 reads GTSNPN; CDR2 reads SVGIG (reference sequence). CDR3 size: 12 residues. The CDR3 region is CAWSNSDNEQFF. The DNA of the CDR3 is TGTGCCTGGAGTAACTCAGACAATGAGCAGTTCTTC. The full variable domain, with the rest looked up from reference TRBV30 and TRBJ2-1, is SQTIHQWPATLVQPVGSPLSLECTVEGTSNPNLYWYRQAAGRGLQLLFYSVGIGQISSEVPQNLSASRPQDRQFILSSKKLLLSDSGFYLCAWSNSDNEQFFGPGTRLTVL.

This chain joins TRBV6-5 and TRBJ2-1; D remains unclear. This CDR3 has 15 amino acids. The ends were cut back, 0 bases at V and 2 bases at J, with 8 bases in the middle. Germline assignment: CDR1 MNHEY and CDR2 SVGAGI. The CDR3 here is CASSYSGEPYNEQFF. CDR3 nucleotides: TGTGCCAGCAGTTACTCAGGAGAACCCTACAATGAGCAGTTCTTC.

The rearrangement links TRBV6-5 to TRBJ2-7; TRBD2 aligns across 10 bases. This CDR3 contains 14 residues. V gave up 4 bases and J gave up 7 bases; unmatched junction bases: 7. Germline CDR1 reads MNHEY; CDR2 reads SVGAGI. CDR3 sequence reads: CASSWSSGSQEQYF. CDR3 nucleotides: TGTGCCAGCAGTTGGTCTAGCGGGAGTCAAGAGCAGTACTTC.

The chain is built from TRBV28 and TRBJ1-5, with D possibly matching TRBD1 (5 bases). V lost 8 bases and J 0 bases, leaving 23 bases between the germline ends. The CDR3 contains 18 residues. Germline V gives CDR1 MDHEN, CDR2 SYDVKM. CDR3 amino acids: CASFHTPGRGISNQPQHF. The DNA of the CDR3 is TGTGCCAGCTTCCATACCCCGGGGCGCGGGATTAGCAATCAGCCCCAGCATTTT.

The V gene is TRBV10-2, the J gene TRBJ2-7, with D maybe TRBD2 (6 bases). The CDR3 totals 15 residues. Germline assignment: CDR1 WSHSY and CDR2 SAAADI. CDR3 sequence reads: CGARREGSDSYEQYF. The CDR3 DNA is TGCGGCGCCAGGAGGGAAGGCAGCGACTCCTACGAGCAGTACTTC.